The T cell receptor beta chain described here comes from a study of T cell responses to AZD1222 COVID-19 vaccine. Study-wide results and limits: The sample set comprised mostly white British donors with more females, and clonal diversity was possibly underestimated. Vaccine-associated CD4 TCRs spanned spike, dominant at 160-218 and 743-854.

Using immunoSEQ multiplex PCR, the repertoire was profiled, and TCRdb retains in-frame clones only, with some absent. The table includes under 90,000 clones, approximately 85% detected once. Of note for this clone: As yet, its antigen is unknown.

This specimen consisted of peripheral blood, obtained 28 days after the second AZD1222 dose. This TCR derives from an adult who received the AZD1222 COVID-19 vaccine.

The CDR3 region is CASSLRGGLSSPLHF. In DNA form, the CDR3 reads TGTGCCAGCAGCTTGAGGGGGGGTCTGAGTTCACCCCTCCACTTT. This chain joins TRBV5-8 and TRBJ1-6; possible D gene TRBD1, 6 bases. The CDR3 consists of 15 residues. V was cut by 1 base and J by 9 bases, with 14 bases left in between. CDR1 is SGHTS, CDR2 YDEGEE, per germline.